A single sample is the source of the 14 T cell receptor beta chains below, sequenced in a study of blood T cell repertoires in COVID-19. Produced via immunoSEQ multiplex PCR; TCRdb's table is partial and in-frame only. The data contain about 110,000 clones, around 79% of them singletons. The sequenced sample was peripheral blood. The receptors were gathered from a man in his 70s with active or convalescent COVID-19.

This chain connects TRBV2 to TRBJ1-1, with D possibly being TRBD1 (6 bases). The CDR3 contains 14 residues. Trimming cost V 7 bases and J 1 base, with 13 bases left between them. The germline V gene has CDR1 SNHLY and CDR2 FYNNEI. The CDR3 DNA reads as TGTGCCAGCACCCAAGGGGGAGCGAACACTGAAGCTTTCTTT. This sequence encodes CASTQGGANTEAFF.

This chain links TRBV6-5 with TRBJ1-2, with 7 bases that match TRBD1. The CDR3 runs 13 residues. V gave up 3 bases and J gave up 5 bases; unmatched junction bases: 3. Germline assignment: CDR1 MNHEY and CDR2 SVGAGI. This CDR3 reads CASSYDREYGYTF. Written as DNA, the CDR3 is TGTGCCAGCAGTTATGACAGGGAGTATGGCTACACCTTC.

V and J are TRBV7-9 and TRBJ2-2; TRBD2 matches 7 bases. The V segment lost 5 bases and the J segment 6 bases; nucleotides outside the gene matches: 3. CDR3 length: 13 residues. Per germline, CDR1 SEHNR and CDR2 FQNEAQ (reference sequence). This chain's CDR3 is CASSRAGAGELFF. CDR3 in DNA: TGTGCCAGCAGCCGGGCGGGAGCCGGGGAGCTGTTTTTT.

This clone was observed a handful of times. The rearrangement links TRBV18 to TRBJ2-7, with TRBD2 identical over 10 bases. The CDR3 is 15 amino acids. Germline values: CDR1 KGHSH, CDR2 LQKENI. V was pared by 5 bases and J by 11 bases, with 15 bases of the junction left unmatched. The CDR3 region is CASSGSASGRNHEYF. The CDR3, as DNA: TGTGCCAGCTCAGGATCGGCTAGCGGGAGAAACCACGAGTACTTC.

This clone was counted only a few times. The chain recombines TRBV5-4 with TRBJ1-1; 9 positions agree with TRBD1. J gave up 1 base and V 3 bases, and 7 bases lay outside the gene matches. CDR1 SGHNT and CDR2 YYREEE come from the germline V gene (reference sequence). CDR3 length equals 16 residues. This chain's CDR3 is CASSWGQGKGNTEAFF. In DNA, the CDR3 is TGTGCCAGCAGCTGGGGACAGGGAAAAGGGAACACTGAAGCTTTCTTT.

This chain connects TRBV10-1 to TRBJ2-3, with TRBD2 matching over 12 bases. Germline-derived CDR1 and CDR2 are WNHNN and SYGVQD (reference sequence). There are 16 residues in the CDR3. V shed 2 bases, J shed 5 bases, and the junction held 5 bases outside the gene matches. Here the CDR3 DNA reads TGCGCCAGCAGTGAGCGGCTAGCGGGGGGGAAAGATACGCAGTATTTT. Amino acid sequence: CASSERLAGGKDTQYF.

The chain carries TRBV28 and TRBJ1-2; TRBD1 matches at 9 bases. The CDR3 extends over 17 amino acids. Germline assignment: CDR1 MDHEN and CDR2 SYDVKM. V was pared by 5 bases and J by 0 bases, with 10 bases of the junction left unmatched. The CDR3 DNA is TGTGCCAGCAGTCCTCGGACAGGGGTGGACTCTAACTATGGCTACACCTTC. It is translated as CASSPRTGVDSNYGYTF.

J is TRBJ1-5 and V is TRBV5-1; 8 positions match TRBD1. Looked up from germline, CDR1 is SGHRS and CDR2 is YFSETQ. The V gene end was trimmed by 2 bases and the J gene end by 0 bases; junction bases not matched to a gene: 7. CDR3 length: 17 residues. CDR3 loop: CASSLTGGHYSNQPQHF. The CDR3 coding sequence is TGCGCCAGCAGCTTAACAGGGGGTCACTATAGCAATCAGCCCCAGCATTTT.

The rearrangement links TRBV4-1 to TRBJ2-7; TRBD2 aligns across 11 bases. Germline lookup yields CDR1 MGHRA and CDR2 YSYEKL. V dropped 4 bases and J dropped 3; count of bases not matched to a gene: 5. The CDR3 spans 15 residues. CDR3 amino acids: CASSPEGTSGYEQYF. The CDR3 DNA reads as TGCGCCAGCAGCCCAGAGGGGACTAGCGGCTACGAGCAGTACTTC.

The CDR3 spells CASSFRSSGQGDEQYF. In DNA, the CDR3 is TGTGCCAGTAGTTTCCGCTCGTCTGGACAGGGCGACGAGCAGTACTTC. The gene calls are TRBV19 and TRBJ2-7; 8 bases align to TRBD1. CDR3 size: 16 residues. Looked up from germline, CDR1 is LNHDA and CDR2 is SQIVND (reference sequence). The V gene end was trimmed by 5 bases and the J gene end by 5 bases; junction bases not matched to a gene: 14.

The V gene is TRBV18, the J gene TRBJ2-6; the match to TRBD1 covers 8 bases. This CDR3 region has 17 residues. In germline, CDR1 is KGHSH, CDR2 LQKENI. Trimming cost V 4 bases and J 0 bases; bases outside gene matches: 5. The CDR3 loop reads CASSHVQGDSGANVLTF. The CDR3 DNA follows: TGTGCCAGCTCACATGTACAGGGGGACTCTGGGGCCAACGTCCTGACTTTC.

This chain joins TRBV19 and TRBJ2-5; D might be TRBD1 (6 bases). Germline V gene lookup returns CDR1 LNHDA and CDR2 SQIVND (reference sequence). This CDR3 region has 15 residues. Deletions cut 4 bases from V and 1 base from J, with 13 bases between. CDR3 amino acids: CASSNVGQSQETQYF. CDR3 sequence (DNA): TGTGCCAGTAGTAACGTTGGACAGTCCCAAGAGACCCAGTACTTC.

A remark on this clone: Other DNA variants within this sample encode the same CDR3. The CDR3 loop is CASSLSGAETQYF. The CDR3, as DNA: TGTGCCAGCAGTTTATCAGGGGCTGAGACCCAGTACTTC. The rearrangement joins TRBV28 to TRBJ2-5; weak D call: TRBD1 (6 bases). V lost 1 base, J lost 5 bases, and 8 bases lay in between. Germline-derived CDR1 and CDR2 are MDHEN and SYDVKM. There are 13 residues in the CDR3.

The chain combines TRBV5-5 with TRBJ1-1; the D is unclear. Germline CDR1 is SGHKS and CDR2 is YYEKEE (reference sequence). The CDR3 covers 13 residues. Between the trimmed V and J ends, which lost 2 bases and 1 base, there was a span of 6 bases. The CDR3 protein is CASSLNWNTEAFF. The CDR3 DNA reads TGTGCCAGCAGCTTAAACTGGAACACTGAAGCTTTCTTT.